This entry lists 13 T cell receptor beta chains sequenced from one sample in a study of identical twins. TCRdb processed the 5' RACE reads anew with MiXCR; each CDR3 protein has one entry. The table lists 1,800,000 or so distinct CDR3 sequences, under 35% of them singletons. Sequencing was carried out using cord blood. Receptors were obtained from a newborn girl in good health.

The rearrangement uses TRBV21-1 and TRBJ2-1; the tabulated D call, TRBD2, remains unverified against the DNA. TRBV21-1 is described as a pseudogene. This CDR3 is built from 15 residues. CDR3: CASPVTSGTYNEQFF. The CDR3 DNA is TGTGCCAGCCCTGTCACTAGCGGGACCTACAATGAGCAGTTCTTC.

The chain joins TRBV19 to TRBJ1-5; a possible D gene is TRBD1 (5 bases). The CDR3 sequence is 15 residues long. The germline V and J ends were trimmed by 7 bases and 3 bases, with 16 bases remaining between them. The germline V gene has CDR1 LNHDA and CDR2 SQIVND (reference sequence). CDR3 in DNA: TGTGCCAGTAACCGGGGGTTCAGGGACAATCAGCCCCAGCATTTT. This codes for CASNRGFRDNQPQHF. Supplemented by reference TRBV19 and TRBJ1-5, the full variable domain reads DGGITQSPKYLFRKEGQNVTLSCEQNLNHDAMYWYRQDPGQGLRLIYYSQIVNDFQKGDIAEGYSVSREKKESFPLTVTSAQKNPTAFYLCASNRGFRDNQPQHFGDGTRLSIL.

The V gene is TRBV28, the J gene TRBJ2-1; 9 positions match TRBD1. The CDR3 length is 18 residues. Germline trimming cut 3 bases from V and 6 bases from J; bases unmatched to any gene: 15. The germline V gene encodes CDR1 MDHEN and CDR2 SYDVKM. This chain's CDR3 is CASSLVGTGQSIRNEQFF. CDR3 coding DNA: TGTGCCAGCAGTTTGGTCGGGACAGGGCAGTCAATACGCAATGAGCAGTTCTTC. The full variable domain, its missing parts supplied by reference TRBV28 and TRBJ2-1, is DVKVTQSSRYLVKRTGEKVFLECVQDMDHENMFWYRQDPGLGLRLIYFSYDVKMKEKGDIPEGYSVSREKKERFSLILESASTNQTSMYLCASSLVGTGQSIRNEQFFGPGTRLTVL.

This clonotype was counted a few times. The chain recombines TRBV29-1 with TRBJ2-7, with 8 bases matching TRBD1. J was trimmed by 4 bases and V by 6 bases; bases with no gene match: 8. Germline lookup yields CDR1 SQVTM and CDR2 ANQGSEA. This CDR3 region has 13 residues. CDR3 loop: CSVTGQGQYEQYF. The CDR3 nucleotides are TGCAGCGTGACCGGACAGGGACAATACGAGCAGTACTTC.

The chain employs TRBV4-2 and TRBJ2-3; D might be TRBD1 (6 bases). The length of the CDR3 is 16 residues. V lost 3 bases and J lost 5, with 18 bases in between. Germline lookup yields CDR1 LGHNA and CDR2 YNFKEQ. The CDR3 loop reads CASSHAGGNRVDTQYF. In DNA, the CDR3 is TGTGCCAGCAGCCACGCTGGGGGCAACAGGGTAGATACGCAGTATTTT.

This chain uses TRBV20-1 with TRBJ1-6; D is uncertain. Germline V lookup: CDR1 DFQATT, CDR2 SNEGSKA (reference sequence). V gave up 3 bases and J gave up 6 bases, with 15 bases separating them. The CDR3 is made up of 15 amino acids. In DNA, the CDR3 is TGCAGTGCTAGCCCCACCACCGGCTTTAATTCACCCCTCCACTTT. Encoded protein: CSASPTTGFNSPLHF.

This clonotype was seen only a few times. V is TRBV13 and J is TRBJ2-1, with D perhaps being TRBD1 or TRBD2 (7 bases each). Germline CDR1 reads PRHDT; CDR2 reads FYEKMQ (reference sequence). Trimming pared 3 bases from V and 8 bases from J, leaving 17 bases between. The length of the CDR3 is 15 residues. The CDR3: CASSFPQGGGYEQFF. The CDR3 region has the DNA TGTGCCAGCAGCTTCCCGCAGGGGGGAGGGTATGAGCAGTTCTTC.

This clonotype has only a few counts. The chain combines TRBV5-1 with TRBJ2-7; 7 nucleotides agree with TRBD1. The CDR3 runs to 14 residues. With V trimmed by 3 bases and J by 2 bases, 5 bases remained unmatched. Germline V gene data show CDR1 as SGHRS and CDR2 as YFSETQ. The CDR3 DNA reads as TGCGCCAGCAGCTACGGCGGACAGGCCTACGAGCAGTACTTC. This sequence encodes CASSYGGQAYEQYF. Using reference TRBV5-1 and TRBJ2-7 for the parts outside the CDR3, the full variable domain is KAGVTQTPRYLIKTRGQQVTLSCSPISGHRSVSWYQQTPGQGLQFLFEYFSETQRNKGNFPGRFSGRQFSNSRSEMNVSTLELGDSALYLCASSYGGQAYEQYFGPGTRLTVT.

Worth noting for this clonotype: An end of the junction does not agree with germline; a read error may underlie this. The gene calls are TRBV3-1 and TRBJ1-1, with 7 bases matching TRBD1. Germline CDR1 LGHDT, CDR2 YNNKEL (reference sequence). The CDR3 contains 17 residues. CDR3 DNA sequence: TGTGCCAGCAGACAAGACGGGACAGTGACCCGAAACACTGAAGCTTTCTTT. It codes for CASRQDGTVTRNTEAFF.

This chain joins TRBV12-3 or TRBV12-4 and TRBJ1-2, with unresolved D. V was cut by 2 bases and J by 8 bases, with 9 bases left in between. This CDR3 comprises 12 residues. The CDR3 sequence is CASSLYGWGYTF. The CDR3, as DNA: TGTGCCAGCAGTTTATACGGGTGGGGCTACACCTTC.

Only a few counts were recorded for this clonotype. The CDR3 DNA sequence: TGCGCCAGCAGCTTTACGGGGGCCCCTAATGAAAAACTGTTTTTT. Encoded protein: CASSFTGAPNEKLFF. J is TRBJ1-4 and V is TRBV5-1, with D possibly matching TRBD1 (6 bases). Trimming pared 2 bases from V and 3 bases from J, leaving 11 bases between. CDR3 length: 15 amino acids. The germline V gene encodes CDR1 SGHRS and CDR2 YFSETQ. Using reference TRBV5-1 and TRBJ1-4 for the parts outside the CDR3, the full variable domain is KAGVTQTPRYLIKTRGQQVTLSCSPISGHRSVSWYQQTPGQGLQFLFEYFSETQRNKGNFPGRFSGRQFSNSRSEMNVSTLELGDSALYLCASSFTGAPNEKLFFGSGTQLSVL.

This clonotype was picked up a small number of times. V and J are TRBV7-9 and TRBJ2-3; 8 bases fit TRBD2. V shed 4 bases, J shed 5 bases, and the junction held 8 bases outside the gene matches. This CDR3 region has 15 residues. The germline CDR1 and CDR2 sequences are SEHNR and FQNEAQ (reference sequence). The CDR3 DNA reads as TGTGCCAGCAGCTCCAAAACTAGCGGACGAGATACGCAGTATTTT. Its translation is CASSSKTSGRDTQYF. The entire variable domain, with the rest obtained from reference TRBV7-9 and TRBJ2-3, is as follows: DTGVSQNPRHKITKRGQNVTFRCDPISEHNRLYWYRQTLGQGPEFLTYFQNEAQLEKSRLLSDRFSAERPKGSFSTLEIQRTEQGDSAMYLCASSSKTSGRDTQYFGPGTRLTVL.

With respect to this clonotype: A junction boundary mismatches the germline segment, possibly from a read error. Written as DNA, the CDR3 is TGTGCCAGCAGCCAAGCTGGCCAGATTAATAAAAAACTGTTTTTT. Translating it yields CASSQAGQINKKLFF. This rearrangement joins TRBV4-2 to TRBJ1-4; D remains ambiguous. This CDR3 region has 15 residues. The germline gives CDR1 LGHNA, CDR2 YNFKEQ.